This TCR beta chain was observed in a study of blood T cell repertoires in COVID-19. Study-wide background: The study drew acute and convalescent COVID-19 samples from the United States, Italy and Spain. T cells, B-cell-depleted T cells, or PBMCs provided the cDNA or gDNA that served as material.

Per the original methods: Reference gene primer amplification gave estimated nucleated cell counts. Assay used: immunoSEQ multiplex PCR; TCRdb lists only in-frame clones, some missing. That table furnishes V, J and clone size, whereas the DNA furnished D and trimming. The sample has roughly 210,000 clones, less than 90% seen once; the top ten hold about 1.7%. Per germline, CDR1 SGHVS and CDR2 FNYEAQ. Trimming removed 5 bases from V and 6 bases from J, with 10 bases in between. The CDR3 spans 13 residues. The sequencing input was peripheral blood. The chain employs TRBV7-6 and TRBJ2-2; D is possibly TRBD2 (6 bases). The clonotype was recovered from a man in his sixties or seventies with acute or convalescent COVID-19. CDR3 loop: CASSKGTAGELFF. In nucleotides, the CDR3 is TGTGCCAGCAGCAAAGGGACTGCCGGGGAGCTGTTTTTT.